One and the same sample provided the 18 T cell receptor beta chains below, sequenced in a study of post-analysis software for immune sequencing data (dated by TCRdb to about 2015). What these receptors recognize is not known. Library prep was done by PCR. TCRdb records Illumina HiSeq 2500 as the sequencer. Unique molecular identifiers were incorporated into TCR beta cDNA libraries to reduce PCR and sequencing biases. The public reads were run again by TCRdb, first through fastp at Q25 and then through MiXCR, and only productive beta chains were kept. Here each entry gathers all rows of one CDR3 protein and keeps the most common genes and DNA. This sample holds around 700,000 distinct CDR3 sequences; 55% to 60% were observed only once. 10% to 12% of the sample is in the top ten clones. The study at large found these results: About five TRBV segments, including TRBV5-6, TRBV5-1 and TRBV20-1, were significantly more frequent in patients than controls.

The specimen was blood. Every receptor here comes from a girl aged 2 to 9 with multiple sclerosis.

The rearrangement links TRBV5-6 to TRBJ1-2, with D maybe TRBD1 (6 bases). Germline values: CDR1 SGHDT, CDR2 YYEEEE. The CDR3 is 15 residues long. Trimming shortened V by 4 bases and J by 7 bases, and 20 bases separated the two germline ends. This chain's CDR3 is CASSPWTETLFGYTF. The DNA for the CDR3 is TGTGCCAGCAGCCCGTGGACAGAGACCTTATTTGGCTACACCTTC.

The rearrangement joins TRBV7-2 to TRBJ1-2, with unresolved D. Per germline, CDR1 SGHTA and CDR2 FQGNSA. Trimming pared 1 base from V and 3 bases from J, leaving 9 bases between. This CDR3 has 14 amino acids. The CDR3 loop is CASSLGGSDYGYTF. Written as DNA, the CDR3 is TGTGCCAGCAGCTTAGGAGGCAGCGACTATGGCTACACCTTC.

The V call is TRBV5-5, the J call TRBJ2-1, with 8 positions matching TRBD2. In germline, CDR1 is SGHKS, CDR2 YYEKEE (reference sequence). The CDR3 sequence is 16 residues long. V gave up 6 bases and J gave up 0 bases; unmatched junction bases: 8. As DNA, the CDR3 is TGTGCCAGCATCCTGGGGCGGGAGGTCTCCTACAATGAGCAGTTCTTC. It is translated as CASILGREVSYNEQFF.

The chain carries TRBV7-2 and TRBJ2-5, with D tentatively TRBD2 (7 bases). This CDR3 has 15 amino acids. V was trimmed by 2 bases and J by 3 bases, leaving 13 bases between them. CDR1 and CDR2 from the germline V gene are SGHTA and FQGNSA. CDR3 nucleotides: TGTGCCAGCAGCTTATGGGGGGGGGCGGAAGAGACCCAGTACTTC. Its protein product is CASSLWGGAEETQYF. The whole variable domain, filled in from reference TRBV7-2 and TRBJ2-5, reads GAGVSQSPSNKVTEKGKDVELRCDPISGHTALYWYRQSLGQGLEFLIYFQGNSAPDKSGLPSDRFSAERTGGSVSTLTIQRTQQEDSAVYLCASSLWGGAEETQYFGPGTRLLVL.

The gene calls are TRBV28 and TRBJ2-7; D may be TRBD1 (5 bases). This CDR3 is 13 amino acids long. Between the trimmed V and J ends, which lost 4 bases and 2 bases, there was a span of 9 bases. Germline lookup yields CDR1 MDHEN and CDR2 SYDVKM. The CDR3 loop reads CASSSKGTYEQYF. The CDR3 nucleotides are TGTGCCAGCAGTTCAAAGGGGACCTACGAGCAGTACTTC.

This clonotype turned up a few times. The V call is TRBV7-9, the J call TRBJ2-5, with D perhaps matching TRBD1 (7 bases). The CDR3 is 15 amino acids. CDR1 and CDR2 from the germline V gene are SEHNR and FQNEAQ (reference sequence). Trimming took off 7 bases at V and 4 bases at J, with 19 bases between the two ends. The CDR3: CASTEGRGVRETQYF. In DNA, the CDR3 is TGTGCCAGCACAGAGGGCAGGGGGGTTCGAGAGACCCAGTACTTC.

This clonotype turned up a few times. This chain uses TRBV10-3 with TRBJ2-4; TRBD1 matches at 8 bases. V shed 0 bases, J shed 0 bases, and the junction held 4 bases outside the gene matches. The CDR3 runs 17 residues. Germline values: CDR1 ENHRY, CDR2 SYGVKD. The CDR3 region is CAISESGTGLAKNIQYF. The DNA of the CDR3 is TGTGCCATCAGTGAGTCGGGGACAGGATTAGCCAAAAACATTCAGTACTTC.

The chain carries TRBV20-1 and TRBJ2-1; 9 nucleotides align to TRBD2. CDR1 and CDR2 from the germline V gene are DFQATT and SNEGSKA (reference sequence). The ends lost 5 bases at V and 8 bases at J; junction bases unmatched: 10. This CDR3 has 14 amino acids. The CDR3 region has the DNA TGCAGTGCTGACTACGGACTAGCGTTCGATGAGCAGTTCTTC. This encodes CSADYGLAFDEQFF.

The gene calls are TRBV29-1 and TRBJ1-1; no definite D call. The CDR3 totals 10 residues. V gave up 4 bases and J gave up 7 bases, with 7 bases separating them. Germline assignment: CDR1 SQVTM and CDR2 ANQGSEA. The CDR3 nucleotides read TGCAGCGTTGTGTCTTTTGAAGCTTTCTTT. This sequence encodes CSVVSFEAFF. Variable domain in full (rest from reference TRBV29-1 and TRBJ1-1): SAVISQKPSRDICQRGTSLTIQCQVDSQVTMMFWYRQQPGQSLTLIATANQGSEATYESGFVIDKFPISRPNLTFSTLTVSNMSPEDSSIYLCSVVSFEAFFGQGTRLTVV.

The chain combines TRBV2 with TRBJ2-1, with D perhaps matching TRBD2 (5 bases). This CDR3 comprises 13 residues. With 5 bases removed from V and 6 bases from J, the gap between germline ends came to 11 bases. Germline V gene lookup returns CDR1 SNHLY and CDR2 FYNNEI. The CDR3 DNA reads as TGTGCCAGCAGTCCAAGCGGCCTCAATGAGCAGTTCTTC. Encoded protein: CASSPSGLNEQFF.

This clonotype was seen only a few times. V is TRBV20-1 and J is TRBJ1-4; D is perhaps TRBD1 (6 bases). CDR1 DFQATT and CDR2 SNEGSKA come from the germline V gene (reference sequence). V lost 5 bases to trimming and J lost 4 bases, with 14 bases between them. This CDR3 is built from 14 residues. CDR3 region: CSAAKGGLNEKLFF. The CDR3 DNA follows: TGCAGTGCTGCCAAGGGGGGCCTTAATGAAAAACTGTTTTTT.

This clonotype was counted a few times. The genes are TRBV10-3 and TRBJ2-3; 11 bases match TRBD2. This CDR3 has 14 amino acids. CDR1 and CDR2 (germline): ENHRY, SYGVKD. V shed 7 bases and J 12 bases; nucleotides not matched to a gene: 12. CDR3 protein: CAIKATSGAFAQYF. Written as DNA, the CDR3 is TGTGCCATCAAAGCGACTAGCGGGGCCTTCGCCCAGTATTTT.

The chain carries TRBV12-3 or TRBV12-4 and TRBJ2-3; 8 nucleotides line up with TRBD1. J was trimmed by 4 bases and V by 0 bases; bases with no gene match: 3. This CDR3 region has 15 residues. DNA of the CDR3: TGTGCCAGCAGTTTAGCGCAGGGGGCTTCAGATACGCAGTATTTT. Amino acids: CASSLAQGASDTQYF.

V gene TRBV7-2 combines with J gene TRBJ2-1; D possibly corresponds to TRBD1 (6 bases). The germline gives CDR1 SGHTA, CDR2 FQGNSA. V lost 3 bases and J lost 6, with 9 bases in between. This CDR3 is 13 amino acids long. CDR3 nucleotides: TGTGCCAGCAGCTTCGGACAGCCCAATGAGCAGTTCTTC. It codes for CASSFGQPNEQFF.

The chain uses TRBV5-1 and TRBJ2-1, with 8 positions matching TRBD2. The V gene's germline CDR1 is SGHRS and CDR2 YFSETQ. The CDR3 consists of 13 residues. The V gene end was trimmed by 3 bases and the J gene end by 8 bases; junction bases not matched to a gene: 4. The CDR3 nucleotides read TGCGCCAGCAGCTGGGGACTAGTCGATGAGCAGTTCTTC. It is translated as CASSWGLVDEQFF. The whole variable domain, remainder taken from reference TRBV5-1 and TRBJ2-1, is KAGVTQTPRYLIKTRGQQVTLSCSPISGHRSVSWYQQTPGQGLQFLFEYFSETQRNKGNFPGRFSGRQFSNSRSEMNVSTLELGDSALYLCASSWGLVDEQFFGPGTRLTVL.

The CDR3 DNA reads TGTGCTAGTGGTCCCCAGGACAGGGGATGGTACGAGCAGTACTTC. Translated: CASGPQDRGWYEQYF. The rearrangement links TRBV12-5 to TRBJ2-7; TRBD1 matches 9 bases. The ends lost 5 bases at V and 4 bases at J; junction bases unmatched: 9. CDR1 is LGHNT and CDR2 is FRNRAP in the germline V gene. This CDR3 is built from 15 residues.

This clonotype has a handful of counts. The gene calls are TRBV7-9 and TRBJ2-1; possible D gene TRBD1, 5 bases. Trimming removed 5 bases from V and 11 bases from J, with 16 bases in between. CDR1 and CDR2 from the germline V gene are SEHNR and FQNEAQ (reference sequence). The CDR3 is 13 amino acids. The CDR3 DNA reads as TGTGCCAGCAGCCCTAGGGGCGGTGCGAAGCAGTTCTTC. Its protein is CASSPRGGAKQFF.

The chain joins TRBV6-2 or TRBV6-3 to TRBJ2-7, with D perhaps given as TRBD1 or TRBD2 (6 bases each). V was clipped by 2 bases and J by 3 bases, with 14 bases between them. Germline V gene data show CDR1 as MNHEY and CDR2 as SVGEGT. The CDR3 is made up of 15 amino acids. CDR3 in DNA: TGTGCCAGCAGTTACGGGCCAGGGGACTTCTACGAGCAGTACTTC. Residues: CASSYGPGDFYEQYF.